One and the same sample provided the 13 T cell receptor beta chains below, sequenced in a study of blood T cell repertoires in COVID-19. TCRdb's copy holds only in-frame clones and misses some; the assay was immunoSEQ multiplex PCR. The sample lists 95,000 to 150,000 clones; 85% were seen once. The sequenced sample consisted of peripheral blood. Receptors were obtained from an elderly man with active or convalescent COVID-19.

The chain is built from TRBV10-3 and TRBJ1-2, with D unresolved. This CDR3 is 15 amino acids long. V shed 3 bases and J shed 7 bases, with 18 bases lying between them. Germline V CDR1 and CDR2: ENHRY, SYGVKD. The CDR3 DNA reads TGTGCCATCAGTGACAAGCCAGCGACCATGGGTGGCTACACCTTC. Amino acids: CAISDKPATMGGYTF.

The rearrangement links TRBV6-5 to TRBJ1-5; 7 bases fit TRBD1. The V gene end was trimmed by 6 bases and the J gene end by 5 bases; junction bases not matched to a gene: 7. CDR1 is MNHEY, CDR2 SVGAGI, per germline. This CDR3 has 14 residues. The CDR3 reads CASSLDRVDQPQHF. The CDR3 coding sequence is TGTGCCAGCAGCCTAGACAGGGTAGATCAGCCCCAGCATTTT.

The chain joins TRBV5-1 to TRBJ1-2, with D tentatively TRBD1 (5 bases). CDR3 length equals 14 residues. Trimming pared 5 bases from V and 4 bases from J, leaving 15 bases between. The germline gives CDR1 SGHRS, CDR2 YFSETQ. The CDR3 reads CASSEKTDPYGYTF. CDR3 nucleotide sequence: TGCGCCAGCAGTGAGAAGACAGACCCCTATGGCTACACCTTC.

The chain combines TRBV30 with TRBJ1-2; 9 bases agree with TRBD1. V shed 4 bases and J 2 bases; nucleotides not matched to a gene: 5. Germline loops: CDR1 GTSNPN, CDR2 SVGIG (reference sequence). CDR3 length: 14 amino acids. In nucleotides, the CDR3 is TGTGCCTGGACAGGACAGGGGCCGAACTATGGCTACACCTTC. Residues: CAWTGQGPNYGYTF.

The chain couples TRBV12-5 to TRBJ2-7; 10 bases fit TRBD2. Germline V gene sequence: CDR1 LGHNT, CDR2 FRNRAP. The CDR3 contains 17 residues. V trimming: 2 bases; J trimming: 1 base; junction bases outside the gene matches: 8. CDR3 residues: CASGLRTSGFQSYEQYF. In DNA, the CDR3 is TGTGCTAGTGGTTTGCGGACTAGCGGTTTCCAATCCTACGAGCAGTACTTC.

The chain carries TRBV19 and TRBJ1-5, with TRBD1 as a possible D gene (5 bases). The CDR3 sequence is 13 residues long. V was trimmed by 7 bases and J by 2 bases, leaving 9 bases between them. Germline V gene lookup returns CDR1 LNHDA and CDR2 SQIVND (reference sequence). The CDR3 nucleotides are TGTGCCAGTAAGGGAGGGGGCAATCAGCCCCAGCATTTT. It codes for CASKGGGNQPQHF. The full variable domain, in which reference TRBV19 and TRBJ1-5 provide the parts outside the CDR3, is DGGITQSPKYLFRKEGQNVTLSCEQNLNHDAMYWYRQDPGQGLRLIYYSQIVNDFQKGDIAEGYSVSREKKESFPLTVTSAQKNPTAFYLCASKGGGNQPQHFGDGTRLSIL.

The genes are TRBV2 and TRBJ1-6; a weak D match, TRBD1 (6 bases). The CDR3 has 17 amino acids. Germline V gene lookup returns CDR1 SNHLY and CDR2 FYNNEI. The V end lost 0 bases, the J end lost 5 bases, and 14 bases lay between the germline ends. The CDR3 DNA follows: TGTGCCAGCAGTGAAGCGAGGGGGACCTTCAATAATTCACCCCTCCACTTT. Residues: CASSEARGTFNNSPLHF.

The chain employs TRBV7-3 and TRBJ2-3, with 8 bases that match TRBD2. This CDR3 has 16 amino acids. Germline V CDR1 and CDR2: SGHTA, FQGTGA. V lost 4 bases and J lost 1; bases outside the gene matches: 7. The CDR3 here is CASSSEAGGGTDTQYF. CDR3 nucleotide sequence: TGTGCCAGCAGCTCCGAGGCGGGAGGTGGCACAGATACGCAGTATTTT. Using reference TRBV7-3 and TRBJ2-3 for the parts outside the CDR3, the full variable domain is GAGVSQTPSNKVTEKGKYVELRCDPISGHTALYWYRQSLGQGPEFLIYFQGTGAADDSGLPNDRFFAVRPEGSVSTLKIQRTERGDSAVYLCASSSEAGGGTDTQYFGPGTRLTVL.

Remarks on this clone: The sample has other DNA sequences that encode this CDR3 too. The rearrangement links TRBV18 to TRBJ1-1; possible D gene TRBD1, 5 bases. Trimming removed 4 bases at V and 1 base at J, with 7 bases between. The CDR3 has 13 amino acids. Germline CDR1 and CDR2: KGHSH and LQKENI. CDR3 loop: CASSLDRNTEAFF. The CDR3 bases are TGTGCCAGCTCACTTGACAGGAACACTGAAGCTTTCTTT.

The chain joins TRBV5-5 to TRBJ1-6, with 8 bases identical to TRBD1. V was pared by 0 bases and J by 7 bases, with 9 bases of the junction left unmatched. CDR3 length: 17 residues. From germline, CDR1 is SGHKS and CDR2 YYEKEE (reference sequence). This CDR3 reads CASSLGGARGRNSPLHF. In DNA, the CDR3 is TGTGCCAGCAGCTTGGGAGGGGCCAGGGGGCGGAATTCACCCCTCCACTTT.

This clone was seen once. J is TRBJ2-1 and V is TRBV29-1; 8 positions agree with TRBD1. Germline CDR1 and CDR2: SQVTM and ANQGSEA. The CDR3 is 15 amino acids. V lost 1 base to trimming and J lost 3 bases; unmatched junction nucleotides: 5. The CDR3 here is CSVEGTGNGYNEQFF. DNA of the CDR3: TGCAGCGTTGAAGGGACAGGGAACGGCTACAATGAGCAGTTCTTC.

The rearrangement uses TRBV27 and TRBJ2-7; 7 positions match TRBD1. Unmatched junction bases numbered 8, after V lost 7 bases and J lost 2 bases. The CDR3 runs to 14 residues. Germline lookup yields CDR1 MNHEY and CDR2 SMNVEV (reference sequence). CDR3 nucleotide sequence: TGTGCCAGCAAGCTAACAGGGGACCCCTACGAGCAGTACTTC. The encoded protein is CASKLTGDPYEQYF.

J is TRBJ2-5 and V is TRBV4-1, with no clear D. Trimming pared 0 bases from V and 5 bases from J, leaving 10 bases between. The CDR3 loop spans 14 amino acids. Germline V gives CDR1 MGHRA, CDR2 YSYEKL. CDR3 region: CASSQDPQAETQYF. As DNA, the CDR3 is TGCGCCAGCAGCCAAGACCCTCAAGCGGAGACCCAGTACTTC.